This T cell receptor beta chain was recorded in a study of shared clonotypes between healthy human individuals. The germline V gene has CDR1 SGHTA and CDR2 FQGNSA. This CDR3 spans 14 amino acids. With V trimmed by 3 bases and J by 7 bases, 7 bases remained unmatched. Comments on this clone: Its antigen is still unknown.

Study conclusions and caveats: Researchers sampled only blood; tissue repertoires likely differ. Across subsets, estimated richness was generally greater for naive than for memory populations.

As defined, naive CD8 cells were CD45RO-negative and positively selected for CCR7, with terminally differentiated effector memory CD45RA+ cells excluded. The donors, healthy adults who were HIV-negative, had experienced no recent acute infections or vaccinations. The authors ran the assay at deep level. The method was immunoSEQ multiplex PCR; TCRdb's version includes in-frame clones alone and lacks a portion of them. The sample includes about 2 million clones, about 95% seen only once; the top ten take roughly 1.2%. The sequence derives from a man between 18 and 35 years old in good health. Input material: naive CD8+ T cells sorted from blood. The rearrangement uses TRBV7-2 and TRBJ2-7; 9 bases are a match to TRBD2. The CDR3 loop is CASSFGGRAREQYF. The DNA of the CDR3 is TGTGCCAGCAGCTTTGGCGGGAGGGCCCGAGAGCAGTACTTC.